The following is a TCR beta chain sequence with its context. Method: immunoSEQ multiplex PCR; TCRdb's copy keeps in-frame clones and lacks some. The table lists over 120,000 clones, roughly 90% of them singletons. This sample stems from a study of T cell responses to AZD1222 COVID-19 vaccine. This CDR3 spans 18 amino acids. Sequences were derived from peripheral blood, sampled 28 days after the second AZD1222 dose. The chain is built from TRBV21-1 and TRBJ2-7; the DNA was not compared with TRBD2, the D call given in the table. TRBV21-1 is described as a pseudogene. The TCR sequence derives from an adult who received the AZD1222 COVID-19 vaccine. The chain's CDR3 is CASSKETSGSAGSYEQYF. Written as DNA, the CDR3 is TGTGCCAGCAGCAAAGAGACTAGCGGGAGCGCTGGGTCCTACGAGCAGTACTTC.